This T cell receptor (beta chain) was sequenced during a study of T cells in Graves' hyperthyroidism and ophthalmopathy. Newly diagnosed patients aged 18 to 65 had hyperthyroidism of under 2 months' duration. This clonotype was counted many times. Its antigen is undetermined. The CDR3 length is 14 residues. Germline V CDR1 and CDR2: SQVTM, ANQGSEA. V was shortened by 1 base and J by 6 bases, with 16 bases between the two germline ends. What was amplified from RNA transcripts were TCR beta CDR3 regions. In the first-round RT-PCR of the TCR CDR3, the HTBI primer set was used. TCRdb re-called the multiplex PCR reads with MiXCR, one entry per CDR3 protein. Altogether roughly 630,000 distinct CDR3 sequences are present, about 15% being singletons, with the ten largest covering about 7%. Overall study results and limits: Ophthalmopathy stood apart from stable hyperthyroidism in a 13 V-J model. Among clonotypes expanded in thyroid above 0.001, most were also found in blood.

This chain uses TRBV29-1 with TRBJ2-7; D gene unclear. Material: blood. The sequence was obtained from a woman aged 30 to 39 with Graves' hyperthyroidism. CDR3 in amino acids: CSVEGQANAAEQYF. The CDR3 DNA reads TGCAGCGTTGAAGGTCAGGCAAATGCGGCCGAGCAGTACTTC.